Listed below are T cell receptor beta chains from one sample, sequenced in a study of blood T cells in healthy people across ages. TCRdb fed the 5' RACE reads into MiXCR, producing one record per CDR3 protein. This table holds about 1.1 million distinct CDR3 sequences, about two fifths found once. Sequenced material: blood. The receptors derive from a man between 18 and 29 years old in good health. Each CDR3 is given with its conserved first and last residue. Fields, in order: D gene, clone size, J gene, V gene, CDR3 DNA, CDR3 protein. The D gene is left open where the match is weak. Not every row has a clone size; where given, it reads once, few, many or a size class.

.,.,TRBJ2-6,TRBV7-2,TGTGCCAGCAGTCTACTGGGGACCAAACGCTCTGGGGCCAACGTCCTGACTTTC,CASSLLGTKRSGANVLTF
.,few,TRBJ1-1,TRBV7-2,TGTGCCAGCAGCCCCGTCGGGAACACTGAAGCTTTCTTT,CASSPVGNTEAFF
TRBD2,many,TRBJ2-3,TRBV7-2,TGTGCCAGCAGCTTAGCGCCGACTAGCGGGGATACGCAGTATTTT,CASSLAPTSGDTQYF
TRBD1,once,TRBJ2-3,TRBV30,TGTGCCTGGAGTGTACAGGGGGCTAGCACAGATACGCAGTATTTT,CAWSVQGASTDTQYF
TRBD1,.,TRBJ2-5,TRBV6-2/TRBV6-3,TGTGCCAGCAGTTACGACAGGGGTGGAGAGACCCAGTACTTC,CASSYDRGGETQYF
.,.,TRBJ1-1,TRBV16,TGTGCCAGCAGCCAACCTGGGGAGGGGAACACTGAAGCTTTCTTT,CASSQPGEGNTEAFF
.,.,TRBJ1-6,TRBV18,TGTGCCGGCTCATCCACCCGGGAGCCCCTCCACTTT,CAGSSTREPLHF
TRBD1,few,TRBJ2-2,TRBV5-1,TGCGCCAGCAGCCATCCTCAGGGGGTTAACACCGGGGAGCTGTTTTTT,CASSHPQGVNTGELFF
TRBD2,few,TRBJ2-1,TRBV12-3/TRBV12-4,TGTGCCAGCAGTTTTCTTGCGGGGACTAACTGGGATGAGCAGTTCTTC,CASSFLAGTNWDEQFF
TRBD2,.,TRBJ2-1,TRBV7-2,TGTGCCAGCAGCTCCCGACTAAGGACTAGCGGCTACAATGAGCAGTTCTTC,CASSSRLRTSGYNEQFF
.,few,TRBJ2-4,TRBV28,TGTGCCAGCAGCGCTGGACAGATAGCCAAAAACATTCAGTACTTC,CASSAGQIAKNIQYF
TRBD1,.,TRBJ2-3,TRBV27,TGTGCCAGCAGTTCTCGGACAGGGGGTTTCACAGATACGCAGTATTTT,CASSSRTGGFTDTQYF
.,many,TRBJ2-5,TRBV12-3/TRBV12-4,TGTGCCAGCAGCAGGGCAGAGACCCAGTACTTC,CASSRAETQYF
TRBD2,.,TRBJ2-5,TRBV5-1,TGCGCCAGCAGCTCTTGGGGGGGTTCGGAGACCCAGTACTTC,CASSSWGGSETQYF